The next 5 T cell receptor beta chains were all read from a single sample in a study of T cell responses to AZD1222 COVID-19 vaccine. Profiled with immunoSEQ multiplex PCR; TCRdb holds only in-frame clones, not every one. Of about 81,000 clones in the sample, around 93% were seen once. Sequences were derived from peripheral blood, sampled 28 days after the second AZD1222 dose. All receptors come from an adult who received the AZD1222 COVID-19 vaccine.

The rearrangement joins TRBV7-3 to TRBJ2-7; D is undetermined. Germline V gene lookup returns CDR1 SGHTA and CDR2 FQGTGA. There are 14 residues in the CDR3. V was shortened by 2 bases and J by 0 bases, with 8 bases between the two germline ends. The CDR3 reads CASSLGAVSYEQYF. The CDR3 nucleotides read TGTGCCAGCAGCTTAGGAGCAGTCTCCTACGAGCAGTACTTC.

The chain recombines TRBV18 with TRBJ1-2; TRBD1 agrees at 12 bases. The germline CDR1 and CDR2 sequences are KGHSH and LQKENI. Trimming cost V 8 bases and J 7 bases; bases outside gene matches: 8. The CDR3 contains 14 residues. The CDR3 protein is CASLERDRGLGYTF. Here the CDR3 DNA reads TGTGCCAGCCTTGAGCGGGACAGGGGGCTTGGCTACACCTTC.

This chain connects TRBV18 to TRBJ2-5; D gene unclear. Looked up from germline, CDR1 is KGHSH and CDR2 is LQKENI. The CDR3 runs 13 residues. V lost 3 bases and J 2 bases, leaving 7 bases between the germline ends. The CDR3 loop is CASSPTIQETQYF. In DNA, the CDR3 is TGTGCCAGCTCACCCACCATTCAAGAGACCCAGTACTTC.

V usage is TRBV5-1 and J usage is TRBJ1-2; a possible D gene is TRBD1 (5 bases). Looked up from germline, CDR1 is SGHRS and CDR2 is YFSETQ. Trimming removed 1 base at V and 8 bases at J, with 12 bases between. The CDR3 extends over 13 amino acids. The CDR3 coding sequence is TGCGCCAGCAGCTTGAACCTAGGGGAGGGCTACACCTTC. This translates into CASSLNLGEGYTF.

J is TRBJ2-1 and V is TRBV27; 9 bases are a match to TRBD2. V gave up 2 bases and J gave up 5 bases; unmatched junction bases: 10. Germline CDR1 is MNHEY and CDR2 is SMNVEV (reference sequence). CDR3 length: 17 amino acids. Here the CDR3 reads CASSLLRGAGGHNEQFF. As DNA, the CDR3 is TGTGCCAGCAGTTTACTACGGGGGGCGGGAGGGCACAATGAGCAGTTCTTC.